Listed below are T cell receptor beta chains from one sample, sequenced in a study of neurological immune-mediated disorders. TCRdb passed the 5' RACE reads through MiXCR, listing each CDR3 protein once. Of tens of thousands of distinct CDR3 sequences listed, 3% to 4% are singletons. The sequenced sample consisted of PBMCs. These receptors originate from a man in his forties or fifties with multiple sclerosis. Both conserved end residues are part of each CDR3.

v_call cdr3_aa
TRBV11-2 CASSQPRDVNTGELFF
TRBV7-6 CASRPGQGIGTGELFF
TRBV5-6 CASSLSPPGGELFF
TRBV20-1 CSAPQGTFTEAFF
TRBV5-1 CASSQTSGGETQYF
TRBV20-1 CSATFDGQVGQETQYF
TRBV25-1 CASRGQGAREKLFF
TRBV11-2 CASSLRGGSAYNEQFF
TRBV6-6 CASSYLVSGVVGTDTQYF
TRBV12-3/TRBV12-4 CASSGGTGGFSVGTDTQYF
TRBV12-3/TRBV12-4 CASSLTRDYGYTF
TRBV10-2 CASSELQGAQYF
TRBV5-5 CASSSPSGGSSETQYF
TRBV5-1 CASSGDGAGELFF
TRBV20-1 CSANGQRHTEAFF
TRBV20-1 CSARKIAGGPTDTQYF
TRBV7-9 CASQEGYEQYF
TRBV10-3 CAISESGSRTGELFF